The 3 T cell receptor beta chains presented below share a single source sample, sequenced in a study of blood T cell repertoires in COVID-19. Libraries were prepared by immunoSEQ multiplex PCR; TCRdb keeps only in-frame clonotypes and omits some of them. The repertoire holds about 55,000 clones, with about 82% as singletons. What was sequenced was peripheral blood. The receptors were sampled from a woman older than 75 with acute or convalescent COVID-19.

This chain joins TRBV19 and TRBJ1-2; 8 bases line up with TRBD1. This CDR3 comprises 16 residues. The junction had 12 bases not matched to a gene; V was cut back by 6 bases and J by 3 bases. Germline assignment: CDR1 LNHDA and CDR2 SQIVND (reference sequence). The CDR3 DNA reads TGTGCCAGTAGAACCTCCTACGGACAGGGAGACTATGGCTACACCTTC. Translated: CASRTSYGQGDYGYTF.

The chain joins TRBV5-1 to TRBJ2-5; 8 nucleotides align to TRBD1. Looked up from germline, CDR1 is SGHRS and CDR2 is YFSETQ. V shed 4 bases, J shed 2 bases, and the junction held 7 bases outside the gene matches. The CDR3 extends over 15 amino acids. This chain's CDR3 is CASSPDRVGQETQYF. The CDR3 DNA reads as TGCGCCAGCAGCCCGGACAGGGTTGGGCAAGAGACCCAGTACTTC.

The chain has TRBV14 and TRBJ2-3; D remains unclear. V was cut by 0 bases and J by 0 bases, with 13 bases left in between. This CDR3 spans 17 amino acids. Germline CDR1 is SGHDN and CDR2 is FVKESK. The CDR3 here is CASSQDRAIFSTDTQYF. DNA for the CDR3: TGTGCCAGCAGCCAAGATAGAGCGATCTTTAGCACAGATACGCAGTATTTT.